These 7 T cell receptor beta chains share one sample of origin, sequenced in a study of shared clonotypes between healthy human individuals. Using immunoSEQ multiplex PCR, the repertoire was profiled, and TCRdb retains in-frame clones only, with some absent. The repertoire consists of about 100,000 clones, with around 68% occurring once and the leading ten covering roughly 49%. Sequenced material: memory CD8+ T cells sorted from blood. Subset reported: CD45RO+ cells pooled with CCR7-negative TemRA cells. Receptors originate from a man aged 25-45 years in good health.

The chain couples TRBV15 to TRBJ2-1; D gene uncertain. CDR3 length: 13 residues. Germline V lookup: CDR1 LNHNV, CDR2 YYDKDF (reference sequence). V was trimmed by 3 bases and J by 8 bases, leaving 11 bases between them. The CDR3 region is CATSSYQAYEQFF. The CDR3 DNA reads as TGTGCCACCAGCAGCTATCAAGCGTATGAGCAGTTCTTC.

There are a few counts of this clone. The chain carries TRBV7-9 and TRBJ2-1; D is possibly TRBD2 (6 bases). The V gene's germline CDR1 is SEHNR and CDR2 FQNEAQ (reference sequence). This CDR3 contains 15 residues. The ends were cut back, 5 bases at V and 13 bases at J, with 24 bases in the middle. The CDR3 loop reads CASSVGTSTLLPQFF. The CDR3, as DNA: TGTGCCAGCAGCGTAGGGACTTCTACATTACTACCACAGTTCTTC.

In DNA, the CDR3 is TGTGCCAGCAGTTTACGTCGGACCTACGAGCAGTACTTC. Translating gives CASSLRRTYEQYF. The chain has TRBV27 and TRBJ2-7; D is ambiguous. Trimming pared 2 bases from V and 2 bases from J, leaving 7 bases between. From germline, CDR1 is MNHEY and CDR2 SMNVEV (reference sequence). The CDR3 consists of 13 residues.

This sequence joins TRBV6-5 and TRBJ2-1; 7 bases agree with TRBD2. This CDR3 contains 15 residues. In germline, CDR1 is MNHEY, CDR2 SVGAGI. V lost 7 bases and J lost 6; bases outside the gene matches: 12. The CDR3 DNA follows: TGTGCCAGCACCCCTATGAGGACTAGAGGCAATGAGCAGTTCTTC. This sequence encodes CASTPMRTRGNEQFF.

V usage is TRBV25-1 and J usage is TRBJ2-5; 10 nucleotides line up with TRBD1. V shed 7 bases and J 3 bases; nucleotides not matched to a gene: 5. The CDR3 is made up of 14 amino acids. Germline lookup yields CDR1 MGHDK and CDR2 SYGVNS. CDR3 DNA sequence: TGTGCCAGCACTTCCGGGACAGGGGAAGAGACCCAGTACTTC. The encoded protein is CASTSGTGEETQYF.

The chain couples TRBV27 to TRBJ2-5; possible D gene TRBD2, 6 bases. The CDR3 consists of 16 residues. V lost 4 bases, J lost 1 base, and 16 bases lay in between. Per germline, CDR1 MNHEY and CDR2 SMNVEV (reference sequence). CDR3 residues: CASSSEGGELQETQYF. CDR3 coding DNA: TGTGCCAGCAGTTCTGAGGGCGGGGAACTCCAAGAGACCCAGTACTTC.

The chain uses TRBV27 and TRBJ1-3; D possibly corresponds to TRBD1 (5 bases). The germline V and J ends were trimmed by 7 bases and 0 bases, with 13 bases remaining between them. This CDR3 has 15 amino acids. From germline, CDR1 is MNHEY and CDR2 SMNVEV (reference sequence). CDR3 coding DNA: TGTGCCAGCATTCAGGGACCGAGCTCTGGAAACACCATATATTTT. Protein sequence: CASIQGPSSGNTIYF.